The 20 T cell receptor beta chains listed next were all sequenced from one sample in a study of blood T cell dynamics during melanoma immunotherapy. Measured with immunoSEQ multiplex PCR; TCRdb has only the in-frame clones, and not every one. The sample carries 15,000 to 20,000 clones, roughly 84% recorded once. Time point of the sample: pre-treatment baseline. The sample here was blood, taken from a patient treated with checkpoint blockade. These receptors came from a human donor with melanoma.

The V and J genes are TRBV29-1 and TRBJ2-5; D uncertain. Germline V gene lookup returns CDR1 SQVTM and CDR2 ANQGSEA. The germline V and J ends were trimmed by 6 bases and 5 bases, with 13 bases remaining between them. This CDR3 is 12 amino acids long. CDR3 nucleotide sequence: TGCAGCGTAGTCGTCACGTCGGAGACCCAGTACTTC. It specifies CSVVVTSETQYF.

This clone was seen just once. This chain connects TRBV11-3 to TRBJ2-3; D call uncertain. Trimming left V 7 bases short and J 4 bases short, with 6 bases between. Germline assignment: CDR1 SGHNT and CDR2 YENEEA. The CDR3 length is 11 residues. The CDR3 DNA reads TGTGCCAGCACCCTGGCAGATACGCAGTATTTT. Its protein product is CASTLADTQYF. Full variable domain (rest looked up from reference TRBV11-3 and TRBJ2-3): EAGVVQSPRYKIIEKKQPVAFWCNPISGHNTLYWYLQNLGQGPELLIRYENEEAVDDSQLPKDRFSAERLKGVDSTLKIQPAELGDSAVYLCASTLADTQYFGPGTRLTVL.

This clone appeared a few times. CDR3 nucleotide sequence: TGTGCCAGCAGTTTATCTTCCAGCCGCTACGAGCAGTACTTC. Amino acid sequence: CASSLSSSRYEQYF. This chain joins TRBV27 and TRBJ2-7; D gene ambiguous. Germline V gene lookup returns CDR1 MNHEY and CDR2 SMNVEV (reference sequence). V dropped 0 bases and J dropped 3 bases, with 9 bases sitting between them. The CDR3 extends over 14 amino acids.

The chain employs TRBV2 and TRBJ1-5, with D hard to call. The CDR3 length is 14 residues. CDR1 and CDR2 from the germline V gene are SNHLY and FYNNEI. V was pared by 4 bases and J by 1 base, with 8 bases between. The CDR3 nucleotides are TGTGCCAGCAGTGGAAAAAAGAGCAATCAGCCCCAGCATTTT. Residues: CASSGKKSNQPQHF.

In nucleotides, the CDR3 is TGTGCCAGTAGTATTGCCGGGCAGCCCCAGCATTTT. Its protein is CASSIAGQPQHF. The chain is built from TRBV19 and TRBJ1-5; D call uncertain. Between the trimmed V and J ends, which lost 3 bases and 7 bases, there was a span of 7 bases. CDR3 length equals 12 residues. Germline-derived CDR1 and CDR2 are LNHDA and SQIVND (reference sequence).

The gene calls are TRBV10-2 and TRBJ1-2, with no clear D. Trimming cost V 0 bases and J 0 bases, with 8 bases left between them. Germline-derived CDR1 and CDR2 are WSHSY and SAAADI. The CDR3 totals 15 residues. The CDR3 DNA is TGCGCCAGCAGTGAGTCAACCAGGACTAACTATGGCTACACCTTC. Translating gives CASSESTRTNYGYTF.

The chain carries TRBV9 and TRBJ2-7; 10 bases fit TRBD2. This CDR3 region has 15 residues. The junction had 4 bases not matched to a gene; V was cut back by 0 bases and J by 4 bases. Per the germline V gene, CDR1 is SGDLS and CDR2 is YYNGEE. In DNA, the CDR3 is TGTGCCAGCAGCGTAGGTACTAGCGGGGAATACGAGCAGTACTTC. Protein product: CASSVGTSGEYEQYF.

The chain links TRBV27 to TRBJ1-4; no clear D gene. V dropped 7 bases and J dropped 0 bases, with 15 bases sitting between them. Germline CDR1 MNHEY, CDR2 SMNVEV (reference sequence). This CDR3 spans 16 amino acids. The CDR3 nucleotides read TGTGCCAGCAAAAGTCTGGGGAGTGCAACTAATGAAAAACTGTTTTTT. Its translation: CASKSLGSATNEKLFF. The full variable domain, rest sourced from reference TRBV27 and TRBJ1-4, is EAQVTQNPRYLITVTGKKLTVTCSQNMNHEYMSWYRQDPGLGLRQIYYSMNVEVTDKGDVPEGYKVSRKEKRNFPLILESPSPNQTSLYFCASKSLGSATNEKLFFGSGTQLSVL.

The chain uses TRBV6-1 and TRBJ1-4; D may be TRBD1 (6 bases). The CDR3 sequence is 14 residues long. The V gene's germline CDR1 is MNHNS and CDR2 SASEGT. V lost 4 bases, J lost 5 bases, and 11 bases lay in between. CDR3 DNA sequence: TGTGCCAGCAGTGCGGGGGGGCGCAATGAAAAACTGTTTTTT. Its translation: CASSAGGRNEKLFF.

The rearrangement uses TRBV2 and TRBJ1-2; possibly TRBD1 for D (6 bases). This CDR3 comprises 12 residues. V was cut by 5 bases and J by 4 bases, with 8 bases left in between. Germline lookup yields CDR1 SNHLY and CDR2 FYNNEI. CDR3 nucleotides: TGTGCCAGCAGTACGGACAGCTATGGCTACACCTTC. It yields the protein CASSTDSYGYTF.

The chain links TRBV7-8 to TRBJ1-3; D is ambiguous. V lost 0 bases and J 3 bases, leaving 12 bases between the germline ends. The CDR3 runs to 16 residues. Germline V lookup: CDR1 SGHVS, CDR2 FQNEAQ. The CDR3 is CASSLAHLGSGNTIYF. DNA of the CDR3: TGTGCCAGCAGCTTAGCGCATCTGGGTAGTGGAAACACCATATATTTT.

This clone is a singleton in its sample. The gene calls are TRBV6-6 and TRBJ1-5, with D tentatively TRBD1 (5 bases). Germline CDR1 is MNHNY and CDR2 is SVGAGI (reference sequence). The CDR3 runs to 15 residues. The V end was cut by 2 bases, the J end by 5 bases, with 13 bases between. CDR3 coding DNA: TGTGCCAGCAGTTACGGCTGGGGCTCAGATCAGCCCCAGCATTTT. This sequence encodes CASSYGWGSDQPQHF.

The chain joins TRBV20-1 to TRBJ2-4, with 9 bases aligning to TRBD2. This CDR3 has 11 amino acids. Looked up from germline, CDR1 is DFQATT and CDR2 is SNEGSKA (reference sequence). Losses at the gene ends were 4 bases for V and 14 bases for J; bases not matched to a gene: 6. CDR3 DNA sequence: TGCAGTGCTATGGTGGGCGGGAGGGAGTACTTC. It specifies CSAMVGGREYF.

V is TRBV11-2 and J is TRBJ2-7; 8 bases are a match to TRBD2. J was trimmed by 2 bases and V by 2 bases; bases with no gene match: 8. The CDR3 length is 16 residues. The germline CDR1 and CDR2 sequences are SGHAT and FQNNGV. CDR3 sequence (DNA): TGTGCCAGCAGCTTAAACAGCGGGAGAGGACCCTACGAGCAGTACTTC. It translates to CASSLNSGRGPYEQYF.

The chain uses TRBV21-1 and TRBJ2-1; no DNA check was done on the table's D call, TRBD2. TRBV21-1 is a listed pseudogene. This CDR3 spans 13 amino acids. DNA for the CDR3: TGTGCCAGCAGCAAAAGCCGGAGAAATGAGCAGTTCTTC. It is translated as CASSKSRRNEQFF.

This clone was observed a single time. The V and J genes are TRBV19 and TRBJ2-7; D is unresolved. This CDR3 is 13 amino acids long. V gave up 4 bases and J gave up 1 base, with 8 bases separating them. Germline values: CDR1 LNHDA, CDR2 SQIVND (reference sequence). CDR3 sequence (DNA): TGTGCCAGTAGTACCGGACGGTCCTACGAGCAGTACTTC. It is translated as CASSTGRSYEQYF. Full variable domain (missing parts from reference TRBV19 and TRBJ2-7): DGGITQSPKYLFRKEGQNVTLSCEQNLNHDAMYWYRQDPGQGLRLIYYSQIVNDFQKGDIAEGYSVSREKKESFPLTVTSAQKNPTAFYLCASSTGRSYEQYFGPGTRLTVT.

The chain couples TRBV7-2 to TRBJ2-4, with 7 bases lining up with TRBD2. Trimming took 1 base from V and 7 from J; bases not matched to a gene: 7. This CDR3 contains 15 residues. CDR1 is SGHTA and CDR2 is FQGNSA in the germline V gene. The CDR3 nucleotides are TGTGCCAGCAGCTTAGGAATGGACGGGAGGAACATTCAGTACTTC. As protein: CASSLGMDGRNIQYF.

This CDR3 reads CASSLYGRPQYF. The CDR3 DNA reads as TGTGCCAGCAGTTTATACGGTCGTCCGCAGTATTTT. V usage is TRBV27 and J usage is TRBJ2-3; D is ambiguous. Germline loops: CDR1 MNHEY, CDR2 SMNVEV (reference sequence). This CDR3 contains 12 residues. Trimming stripped 1 base from V and 10 bases from J, with 9 bases between.

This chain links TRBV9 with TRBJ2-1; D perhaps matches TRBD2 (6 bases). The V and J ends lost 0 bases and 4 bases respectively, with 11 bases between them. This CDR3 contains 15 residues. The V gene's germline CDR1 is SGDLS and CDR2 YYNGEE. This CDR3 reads CASSVDQRVYNEQFF. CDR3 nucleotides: TGTGCCAGCAGCGTAGACCAGCGGGTGTACAATGAGCAGTTCTTC.

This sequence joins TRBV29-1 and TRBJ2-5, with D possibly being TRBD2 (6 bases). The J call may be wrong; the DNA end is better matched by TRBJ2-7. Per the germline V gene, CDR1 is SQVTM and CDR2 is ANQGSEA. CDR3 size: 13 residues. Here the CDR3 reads CSVEVGGAYEQYF. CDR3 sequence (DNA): TGCAGCGTTGAGGTGGGAGGAGCCTACGAGCAGTACTTC.